This T cell receptor beta chain was captured in a study of identical twins. Study outcomes and limitations: In cord blood, abundant beta clonotypes had fewer insertions; memory showed no trend.

With respect to this clonotype: Its antigen is as yet unknown.

V dropped 8 bases and J dropped 9 bases, with 6 bases sitting between them. The V gene's germline CDR1 is DFQATT and CDR2 SNEGSKA (reference sequence). This CDR3 has 8 residues. Via MiXCR, TCRdb re-called the 5' RACE reads, giving one row per CDR3 protein. The sample has some 900,000 distinct CDR3 sequences; roughly 12% are singletons. This sample also belongs to another study, concerning yellow fever vaccine responses in identical twins.

The receptor was derived from a woman between 18 and 30 years old in good health. The sequenced sample was PBMCs. V is TRBV20-1 and J is TRBJ2-3; possible D gene TRBD1, 5 bases. The CDR3 spells CSPGTQYF. CDR3 sequence (DNA): TGCAGTCCAGGGACGCAGTATTTT.